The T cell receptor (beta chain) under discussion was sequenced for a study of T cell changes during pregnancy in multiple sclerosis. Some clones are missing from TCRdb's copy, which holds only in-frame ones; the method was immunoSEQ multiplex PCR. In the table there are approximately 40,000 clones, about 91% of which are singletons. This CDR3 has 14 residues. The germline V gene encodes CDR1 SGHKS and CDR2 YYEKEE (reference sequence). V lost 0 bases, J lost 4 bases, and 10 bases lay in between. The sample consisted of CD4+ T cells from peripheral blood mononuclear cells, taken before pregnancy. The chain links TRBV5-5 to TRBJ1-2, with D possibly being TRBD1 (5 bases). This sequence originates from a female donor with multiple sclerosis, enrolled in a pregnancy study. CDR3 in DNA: TGTGCCAGCAGCTTGGAAGGGGTTACCTATGGCTACACCTTC. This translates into CASSLEGVTYGYTF.